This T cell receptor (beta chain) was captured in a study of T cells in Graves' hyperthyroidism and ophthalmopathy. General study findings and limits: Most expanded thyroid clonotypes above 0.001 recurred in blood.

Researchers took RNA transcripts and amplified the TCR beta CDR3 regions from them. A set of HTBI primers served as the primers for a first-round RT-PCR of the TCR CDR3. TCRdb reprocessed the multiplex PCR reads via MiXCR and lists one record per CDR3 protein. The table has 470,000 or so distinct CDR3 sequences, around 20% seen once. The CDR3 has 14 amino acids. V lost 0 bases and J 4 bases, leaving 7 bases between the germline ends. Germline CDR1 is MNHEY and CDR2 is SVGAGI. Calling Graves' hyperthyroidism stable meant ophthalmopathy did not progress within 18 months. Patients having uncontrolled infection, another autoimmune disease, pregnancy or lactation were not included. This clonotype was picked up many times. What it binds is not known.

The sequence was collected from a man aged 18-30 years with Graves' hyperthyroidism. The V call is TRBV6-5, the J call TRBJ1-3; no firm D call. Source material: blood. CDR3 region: CASSYSDGGNTIYF. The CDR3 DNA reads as TGTGCCAGCAGTTACTCGGACGGGGGAAACACCATATATTTT.